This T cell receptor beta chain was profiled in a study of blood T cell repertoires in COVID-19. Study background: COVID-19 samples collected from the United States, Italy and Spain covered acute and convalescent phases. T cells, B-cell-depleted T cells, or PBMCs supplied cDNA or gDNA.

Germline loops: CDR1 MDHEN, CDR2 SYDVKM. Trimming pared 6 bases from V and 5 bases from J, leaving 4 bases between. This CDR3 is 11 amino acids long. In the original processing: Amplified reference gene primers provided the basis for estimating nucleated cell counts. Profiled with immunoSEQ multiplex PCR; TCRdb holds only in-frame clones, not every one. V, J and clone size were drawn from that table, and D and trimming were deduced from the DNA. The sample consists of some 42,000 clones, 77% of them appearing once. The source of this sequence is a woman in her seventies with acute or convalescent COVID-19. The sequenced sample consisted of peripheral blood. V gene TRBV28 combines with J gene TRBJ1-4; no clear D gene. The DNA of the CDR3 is TGTGCCAGCAGCGTCAATGAAAAACTGTTTTTT. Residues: CASSVNEKLFF.